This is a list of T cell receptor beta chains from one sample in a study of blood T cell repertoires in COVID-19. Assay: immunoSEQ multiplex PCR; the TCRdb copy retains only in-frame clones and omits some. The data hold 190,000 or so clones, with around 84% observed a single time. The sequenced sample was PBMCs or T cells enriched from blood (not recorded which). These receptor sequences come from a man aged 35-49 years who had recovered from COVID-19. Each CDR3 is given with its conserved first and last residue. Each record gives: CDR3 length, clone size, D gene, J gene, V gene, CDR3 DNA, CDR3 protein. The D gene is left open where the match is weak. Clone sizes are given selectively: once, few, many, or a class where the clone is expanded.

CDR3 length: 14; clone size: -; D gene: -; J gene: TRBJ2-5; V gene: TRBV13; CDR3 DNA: TGTGCCAGCAGCCGACCGACAGCGGGTCCAACCCAGTACTTC; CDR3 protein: CASSRPTAGPTQYF
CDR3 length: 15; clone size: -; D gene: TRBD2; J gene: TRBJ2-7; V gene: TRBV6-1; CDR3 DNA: TGTGCCAGCAGTGAAGCGGGAGGGGCTTCCTACGAGCAGTACTTC; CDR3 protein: CASSEAGGASYEQYF
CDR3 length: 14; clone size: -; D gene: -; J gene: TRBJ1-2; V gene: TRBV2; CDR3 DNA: TGTGCCAGTCCATCGACAGTAGCTAACTATGGCTACACCTTC; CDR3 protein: CASPSTVANYGYTF
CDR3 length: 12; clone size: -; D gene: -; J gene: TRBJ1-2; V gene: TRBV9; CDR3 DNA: TGTGCCAGCAACGCGGGCCCCTATGGCTACACCTTC; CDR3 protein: CASNAGPYGYTF
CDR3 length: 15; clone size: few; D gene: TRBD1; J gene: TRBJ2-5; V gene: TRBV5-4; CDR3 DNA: TGTGCCAGCAGCGTACCCGGGGACAGGGGAGGGACCCAGTACTTC; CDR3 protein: CASSVPGDRGGTQYF
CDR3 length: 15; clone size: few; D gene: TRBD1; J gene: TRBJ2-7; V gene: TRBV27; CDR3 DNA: TGTGCCAGCAGTTTTCAAACAGGGGGTTATAGCGAGCAGTACTTC; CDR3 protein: CASSFQTGGYSEQYF
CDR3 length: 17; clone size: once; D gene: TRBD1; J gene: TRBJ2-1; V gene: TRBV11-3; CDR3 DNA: TGTGCCAGCAGCTTAGATCGCTGGACAGGGGGGGACAATGAGCAGTTCTTC; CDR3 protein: CASSLDRWTGGDNEQFF
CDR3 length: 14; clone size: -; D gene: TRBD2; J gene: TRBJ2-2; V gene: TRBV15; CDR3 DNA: TGTGCCACCACGGCGGGAGGGAACACCGGGGAGCTGTTTTTT; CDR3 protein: CATTAGGNTGELFF
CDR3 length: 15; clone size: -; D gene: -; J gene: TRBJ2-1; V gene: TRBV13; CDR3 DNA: TGTGCCAGCAGCTTAAGGCGGGCTGGCTACAATGAGCAGTTCTTC; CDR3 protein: CASSLRRAGYNEQFF
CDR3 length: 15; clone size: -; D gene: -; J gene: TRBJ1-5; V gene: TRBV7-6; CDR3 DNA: TGTGCCAGCAGCCCGGACAGAAATAGCAATCAGCCCCAGCATTTT; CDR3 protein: CASSPDRNSNQPQHF
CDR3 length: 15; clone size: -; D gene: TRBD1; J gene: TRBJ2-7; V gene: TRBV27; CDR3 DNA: TGTGCCAGCAGTGCGTCCCGAGGGACAGGGTACGAGCAGTACTTC; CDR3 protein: CASSASRGTGYEQYF
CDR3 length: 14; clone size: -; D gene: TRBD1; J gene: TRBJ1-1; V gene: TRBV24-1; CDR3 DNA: TGTGCCACCAGTGACCGGACAGGGTTGTGGGGAGCTTTCTTT; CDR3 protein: CATSDRTGLWGAFF
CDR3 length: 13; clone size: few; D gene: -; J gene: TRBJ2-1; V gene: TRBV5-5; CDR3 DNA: TGTGCCAGCAGCTTATTTAGTTCGAATGAGCAGTTCTTC; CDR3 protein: CASSLFSSNEQFF
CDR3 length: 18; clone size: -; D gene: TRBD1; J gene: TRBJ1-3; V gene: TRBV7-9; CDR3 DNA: TGTGCCAGCAGCGCATTACGGGACAGTTCCAGCTCTGGAAACACCATATATTTT; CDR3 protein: CASSALRDSSSSGNTIYF
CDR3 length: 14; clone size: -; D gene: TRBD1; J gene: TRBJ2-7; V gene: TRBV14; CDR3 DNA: TGTGCCAGCAGCCCTCGGACAGGAAACTTCGAGCAGTACTTC; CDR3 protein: CASSPRTGNFEQYF
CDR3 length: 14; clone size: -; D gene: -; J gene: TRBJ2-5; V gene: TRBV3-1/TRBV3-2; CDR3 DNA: TGTGCCAGCAGCCAAGAACCCCTACAAGAGACCCAGTACTTC; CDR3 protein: CASSQEPLQETQYF
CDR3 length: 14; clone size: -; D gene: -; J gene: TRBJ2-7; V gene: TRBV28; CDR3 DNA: TGTGCCAGCAGTTTTGGAGGGACCACGGGCGAGCAGTACTTC; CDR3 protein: CASSFGGTTGEQYF
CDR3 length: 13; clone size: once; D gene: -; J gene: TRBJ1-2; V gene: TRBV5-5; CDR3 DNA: TGTGCCAGCAGCCCGGACGGGACATATGGCTACACCTTC; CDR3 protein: CASSPDGTYGYTF
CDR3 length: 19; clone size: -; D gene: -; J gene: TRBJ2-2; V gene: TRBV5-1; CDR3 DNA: TGCGCCAGCAGCTTGGCCGGGGGGCGGGAATACACAAACACCGGGGAGCTGTTTTTT; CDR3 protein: CASSLAGGREYTNTGELFF
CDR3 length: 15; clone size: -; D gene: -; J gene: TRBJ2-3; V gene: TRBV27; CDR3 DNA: TGTGCCAGCAGACTTAGCGGTCCTGGCACAGATACGCAGTATTTT; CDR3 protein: CASRLSGPGTDTQYF
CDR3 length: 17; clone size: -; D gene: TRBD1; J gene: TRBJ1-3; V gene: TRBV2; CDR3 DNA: TGTGCCAGCAGTGACCGTCAGGGGGCCCGCTCTGGAAACACCATATATTTT; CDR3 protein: CASSDRQGARSGNTIYF
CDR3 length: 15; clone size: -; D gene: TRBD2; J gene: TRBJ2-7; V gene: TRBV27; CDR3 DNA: TGTGCCAGCAGTTTACTAGCGGGTGTCTCCTACGAGCAGTACTTC; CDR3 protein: CASSLLAGVSYEQYF
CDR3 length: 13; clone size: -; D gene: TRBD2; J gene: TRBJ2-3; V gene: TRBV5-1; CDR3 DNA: TGCGCCAGCAGCTCCGCGGGGGCAGATACGCAGTATTTT; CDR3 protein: CASSSAGADTQYF
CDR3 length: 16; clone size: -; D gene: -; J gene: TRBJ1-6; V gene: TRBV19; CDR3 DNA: TGTGCCAGTAGTACCCCCGGGGGAGGGTATAATTCACCCCTCCACTTT; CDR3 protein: CASSTPGGGYNSPLHF
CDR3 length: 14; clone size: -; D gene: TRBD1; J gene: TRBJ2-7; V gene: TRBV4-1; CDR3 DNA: TGCGCCAGCAGCCAAGTTGGACAGGGGAACGAGCAGTACTTC; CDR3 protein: CASSQVGQGNEQYF
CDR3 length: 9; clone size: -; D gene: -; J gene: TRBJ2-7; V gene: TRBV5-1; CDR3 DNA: TGCGCCAGTACCAAGAGGTGGTACTTC; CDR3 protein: CASTKRWYF
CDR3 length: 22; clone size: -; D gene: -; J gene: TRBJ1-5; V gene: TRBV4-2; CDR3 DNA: TGTGCCAGCAGCCAAAAAGGGAGGGGGAGATTTGTTACAGGGCGAGGCAATCAGCCCCAGCATTTT; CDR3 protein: CASSQKGRGRFVTGRGNQPQHF
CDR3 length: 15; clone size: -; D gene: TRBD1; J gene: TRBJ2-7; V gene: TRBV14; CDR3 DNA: TGTGCCAGCAGCCAAGTTTGGGACAGGGGGAGTGAGCAGTACTTC; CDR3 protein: CASSQVWDRGSEQYF
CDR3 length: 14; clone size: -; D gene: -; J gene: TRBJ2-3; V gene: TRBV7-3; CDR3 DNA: TGTGCCAGCAGCCCTCGGAGGGGCACAGATACGCAGTATTTT; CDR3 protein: CASSPRRGTDTQYF
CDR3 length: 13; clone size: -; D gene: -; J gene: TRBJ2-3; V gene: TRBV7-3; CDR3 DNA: TGTGCCAGCAGCTTAATCGTCTCAGATACGCAGTATTTT; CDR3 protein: CASSLIVSDTQYF
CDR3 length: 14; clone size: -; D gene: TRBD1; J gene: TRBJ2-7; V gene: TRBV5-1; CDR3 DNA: TGCGCCAGCAGCCCCGGGACAGGCTCCTACGAGCAGTACTTC; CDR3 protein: CASSPGTGSYEQYF
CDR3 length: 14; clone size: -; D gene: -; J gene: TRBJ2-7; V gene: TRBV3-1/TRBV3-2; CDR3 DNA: TGTGCCAGCAGCCAAGTAGACAGTAAGGGCGAGCAGTACTTC; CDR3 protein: CASSQVDSKGEQYF
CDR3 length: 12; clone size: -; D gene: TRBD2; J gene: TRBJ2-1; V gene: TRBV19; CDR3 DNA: TGTGCCAGTAGCCCCCGGGACTACCAGCAGTTCTTC; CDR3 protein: CASSPRDYQQFF
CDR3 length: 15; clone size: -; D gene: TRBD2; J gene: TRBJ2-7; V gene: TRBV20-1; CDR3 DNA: TGCAGTGCTAGTGGGGGAGGGATTAGCTCCTACGAGCAGTACTTC; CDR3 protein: CSASGGGISSYEQYF
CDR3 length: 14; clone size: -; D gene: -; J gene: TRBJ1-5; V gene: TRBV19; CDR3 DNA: TGTGCCAGTAGTATTCCCAGGGAGGCTCAGCCCCAGCATTTT; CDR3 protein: CASSIPREAQPQHF
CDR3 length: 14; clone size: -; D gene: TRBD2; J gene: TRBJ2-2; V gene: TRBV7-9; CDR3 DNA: TGTGCCAGCATAGGGAGGGGAAACACCGGGGAGCTGTTTTTT; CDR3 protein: CASIGRGNTGELFF
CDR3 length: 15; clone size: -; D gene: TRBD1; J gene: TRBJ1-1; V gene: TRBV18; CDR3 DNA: TGTGCCAGCTCACCAGCAACAGGGGGTGGCACTGAAGCTTTCTTT; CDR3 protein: CASSPATGGGTEAFF